The 21 T cell receptor beta chains given below trace back to one sample, sequenced in a study of CD8+ T cells in alopecia areata listed by TCRdb under 2018. Preparation of the library involved the immunoSEQ multiplex PCR assay. RNA was extracted from all samples and reverse transcribed into cDNA as template for TCR sequencing. TCRdb limited this immuneACCESS table to in-frame rearrangements with V and J called. A share of clones is missing; checked studies link under half to unresolved V genes, and the rest is unexplained. This sample comprises under 150,000 clones, around 50% of them detected only once. About 10% of the sample is taken by the ten largest. Sequences were obtained from NKG2D-low CD8+ T cells sorted from blood. The cell subset or site label of this sample denotes: sorted CD8+ NKG2D-low blood T cells. Receptor source: a human donor with alopecia areata.

This clone appeared a few times. J is TRBJ1-1 and V is TRBV30; no firm D call. Germline loops: CDR1 GTSNPN, CDR2 SVGIG (reference sequence). The V and J ends lost 0 bases and 5 bases respectively, with 10 bases between them. The CDR3 has 13 residues. CDR3 sequence: CAWSVGGVTEAFF. The CDR3, as DNA: TGTGCCTGGAGTGTAGGAGGAGTTACTGAAGCTTTCTTT.

This clone showed up just a few times. The rearrangement links TRBV23-1 to TRBJ1-2; perhaps TRBD1 as D (6 bases). TRBV23-1 is known as an ORF, though its function is uncertain. The CDR3 runs 18 residues. V gave up 3 bases and J gave up 4 bases, with 24 bases separating them. The CDR3 coding sequence is TGCGCCAGCAGTCACCTTACCCAGGACAGCTCCTATGGCTATGGCTACACCTTC. Its protein is CASSHLTQDSSYGYGYTF.

V is TRBV9 and J is TRBJ2-7; 9 bases agree with TRBD2. Trimming cost V 3 bases and J 4 bases; bases outside gene matches: 2. This CDR3 has 13 residues. Germline V gene lookup returns CDR1 SGDLS and CDR2 YYNGEE. This CDR3 reads CASSAGLAYEQYF. The CDR3, as DNA: TGTGCCAGCAGCGCGGGACTAGCTTACGAGCAGTACTTC.

This clone turned up a few times. This rearrangement joins TRBV7-2 to TRBJ2-3; no clear D gene. In germline, CDR1 is SGHTA, CDR2 FQGNSA. CDR3 length: 12 residues. The ends were cut back, 1 base at V and 7 bases at J, with 6 bases in the middle. The CDR3 DNA reads as TGTGCCAGCAGCTTAGACCCCCATACGCAGTATTTT. It codes for CASSLDPHTQYF. Filled out from reference TRBV7-2 and TRBJ2-3, the complete variable domain reads GAGVSQSPSNKVTEKGKDVELRCDPISGHTALYWYRQSLGQGLEFLIYFQGNSAPDKSGLPSDRFSAERTGGSVSTLTIQRTQQEDSAVYLCASSLDPHTQYFGPGTRLTVL.

This clone was counted a few times. The V and J genes are TRBV29-1 and TRBJ2-7; possible D gene TRBD2, 5 bases. Deletions cut 3 bases from V and 3 bases from J, with 12 bases between. CDR1 and CDR2 from the germline V gene are SQVTM and ANQGSEA. CDR3 size: 13 residues. The CDR3 DNA reads as TGCAGCGTTGAGCAATCTCGGGGCTACGAGCAGTACTTC. Its translation is CSVEQSRGYEQYF.

This clone was observed a handful of times. The chain has TRBV29-1 and TRBJ2-2, with unresolved D. The germline V gene has CDR1 SQVTM and CDR2 ANQGSEA. V lost 7 bases and J 6 bases, leaving 15 bases between the germline ends. The CDR3 is made up of 13 amino acids. This CDR3 is CSGEGPIPGELFF. The CDR3 bases are TGCAGCGGGGAAGGCCCTATTCCCGGGGAGCTGTTTTTT.

The chain is built from TRBV6-5 and TRBJ2-3; TRBD2 agrees at 10 bases. Germline V gene data show CDR1 as MNHEY and CDR2 as SVGAGI. V shed 3 bases and J 3 bases; nucleotides not matched to a gene: 0. The length of the CDR3 is 14 residues. This chain's CDR3 is CASSYSGGTDTQYF. The CDR3, as DNA: TGTGCCAGCAGTTATAGCGGGGGGACAGATACGCAGTATTTT.

This clone was counted only a few times. The genes are TRBV29-1 and TRBJ2-1, with D tentatively TRBD2 (6 bases). The CDR3 contains 14 residues. Trimming shortened V by 3 bases and J by 8 bases, and 17 bases separated the two germline ends. Germline loops: CDR1 SQVTM, CDR2 ANQGSEA. Here the CDR3 reads CSVEGRGLVHEQFF. The CDR3 DNA is TGCAGCGTTGAGGGCCGGGGGTTGGTCCATGAGCAGTTCTTC.

The rearrangement links TRBV2 to TRBJ1-2, with no clear D. The CDR3 contains 12 residues. CDR1 SNHLY and CDR2 FYNNEI come from the germline V gene. V lost 8 bases, J lost 12 bases, and 19 bases lay in between. CDR3 in DNA: TGTGCCAGCGCGCGGGCCGGGGAGGTGGACACCTTC. It encodes CASARAGEVDTF.

This clone has only a few counts. The chain is built from TRBV30 and TRBJ1-2; D unclear. V was clipped by 5 bases and J by 4 bases, with 8 bases between them. CDR1 GTSNPN and CDR2 SVGIG come from the germline V gene (reference sequence). This CDR3 spans 11 amino acids. CDR3 sequence (DNA): TGTGCCTGGCAAGGCCTCTATGGCTACACCTTC. It codes for CAWQGLYGYTF.

This clone was picked up a small number of times. The chain couples TRBV25-1 to TRBJ2-7; 10 bases map to TRBD2. Losses at the gene ends were 7 bases for V and 2 bases for J; bases not matched to a gene: 2. CDR1 and CDR2 from the germline V gene are MGHDK and SYGVNS. The CDR3 loop spans 13 amino acids. The CDR3 nucleotides are TGTGCCAGCACCAGCGGGAGGGCCTACGAGCAGTACTTC. Protein sequence: CASTSGRAYEQYF.

This chain connects TRBV7-9 to TRBJ2-5; a possible D gene is TRBD2 (5 bases). There are 11 residues in the CDR3. Trimming left V 5 bases short and J 5 bases short, with 6 bases between. The germline V gene encodes CDR1 SEHNR and CDR2 FQNEAQ (reference sequence). Here the CDR3 reads CASSRGETQYF. CDR3 nucleotides: TGTGCCAGCAGCCGCGGGGAGACCCAGTACTTC.

This chain links TRBV4-1 with TRBJ2-3; D unclear. V was cut by 6 bases and J by 3 bases, with 4 bases left in between. The CDR3 has 11 amino acids. Germline CDR1 MGHRA, CDR2 YSYEKL. This CDR3 reads CASSRTDTQYF. CDR3 bases: TGCGCCAGCAGTCGAACAGATACGCAGTATTTT.

The V and J genes are TRBV11-2 and TRBJ2-4; D may be TRBD2 (5 bases). Germline loops: CDR1 SGHAT, CDR2 FQNNGV. The CDR3 has 11 residues. V was pared by 4 bases and J by 16 bases, with 14 bases between. CDR3 bases: TGTGCCAGCAGCTCCTCATCGGGAATTTACTTC. The encoded protein is CASSSSSGIYF.

The chain combines TRBV7-9 with TRBJ2-1, with no clear D. Per the germline V gene, CDR1 is SEHNR and CDR2 is FQNEAQ (reference sequence). This CDR3 has 11 amino acids. The V end was cut by 7 bases, the J end by 7 bases, with 8 bases between. The CDR3 loop is CASNDGNEQFF. Written as DNA, the CDR3 is TGTGCCAGCAATGACGGTAATGAGCAGTTCTTC.

The V gene is TRBV5-6, the J gene TRBJ2-7; 10 positions agree with TRBD1. The ends lost 0 bases at V and 5 bases at J; junction bases unmatched: 8. Germline V CDR1 and CDR2: SGHDT, YYEEEE. CDR3 length: 16 residues. This CDR3 reads CASSLDPGTGAHEQYF. DNA for the CDR3: TGTGCCAGCAGCTTGGATCCCGGGACAGGGGCCCACGAGCAGTACTTC.

CDR3 DNA sequence: TGTGCCAGCAGCGGACAGGGAACTAGCACAGATACGCAGTATTTT. As protein: CASSGQGTSTDTQYF. The chain couples TRBV11-2 to TRBJ2-3, with 8 bases that match TRBD1. The trim removed 5 bases at V and 0 bases at J, leaving 4 bases unmatched. The length of the CDR3 is 15 residues. Per germline, CDR1 SGHAT and CDR2 FQNNGV.

For this clone: A far larger clone is off by one base, so a read error is likely. This chain joins TRBV11-3 and TRBJ2-7; D unclear. In germline, CDR1 is SGHNT, CDR2 YENEEA. The CDR3 length is 12 residues. V shed 1 base and J shed 3 bases, with 4 bases lying between them. The CDR3 DNA reads TGTGCCAGCAGCTTAGCTAACTACGAGCAGTACTTC. Translation: CASSLANYEQYF.

The V call is TRBV4-1, the J call TRBJ2-7; D is unresolved. V lost 1 base and J lost 1, with 11 bases in between. This CDR3 has 15 amino acids. From germline, CDR1 is MGHRA and CDR2 YSYEKL. In nucleotides, the CDR3 is TGCGCCAGCAGCCAAGCGTCGGTAGGATCCTACGAGCAGTACTTC. It codes for CASSQASVGSYEQYF.

This clone showed up just a few times. This chain connects TRBV29-1 to TRBJ2-2; 9 bases match TRBD1. V lost 7 bases and J lost 4; bases outside the gene matches: 7. CDR1 and CDR2 from the germline V gene are SQVTM and ANQGSEA. This CDR3 has 14 residues. The CDR3 DNA is TGCAGCGCCGCGCCGGGACAGGGCACCGGGGAGCTGTTTTTT. Translated: CSAAPGQGTGELFF.

This chain uses TRBV9 with TRBJ1-2, with a tentative D call TRBD1 (6 bases). Germline CDR1 SGDLS, CDR2 YYNGEE. CDR3 length: 14 residues. V shed 0 bases and J shed 6 bases, with 12 bases lying between them. The CDR3 loop reads CASSVGGGQDGYTF. In DNA form, the CDR3 reads TGTGCCAGCAGCGTAGGAGGGGGGCAGGATGGCTACACCTTC.